This TCR beta chain was recorded in a study of response to subunit inactivated influenza vaccine. Overall study results and limits: Each seasonal flu vaccination may recruit only limited new T cells, authors suggested.

There are a few counts of this clonotype. Its cognate antigen is unknown. MiXCR, run by TCRdb on the RT-PCR reads, gives a single entry per CDR3 protein. The sample shows around 530,000 distinct CDR3 sequences, about 12% of them seen only once. The CDR3 is 20 residues long. Trimming cost V 2 bases and J 2 bases, with 22 bases left between them. From germline, CDR1 is SGHVS and CDR2 FQNEAQ. The genes are TRBV7-8 and TRBJ2-6; D gene ambiguous. Sequences were derived from PBMCs from blood, sampled on the day of vaccination. The TCR comes from a man aged 45 to 65 who received an inactivated influenza vaccine. The CDR3 DNA is TGTGCCAGCAGCTTAAGCTGGCTTCTAGATTACTCTCCTGGGGCCAACGTCCTGACTTTC. Translation gives CASSLSWLLDYSPGANVLTF.